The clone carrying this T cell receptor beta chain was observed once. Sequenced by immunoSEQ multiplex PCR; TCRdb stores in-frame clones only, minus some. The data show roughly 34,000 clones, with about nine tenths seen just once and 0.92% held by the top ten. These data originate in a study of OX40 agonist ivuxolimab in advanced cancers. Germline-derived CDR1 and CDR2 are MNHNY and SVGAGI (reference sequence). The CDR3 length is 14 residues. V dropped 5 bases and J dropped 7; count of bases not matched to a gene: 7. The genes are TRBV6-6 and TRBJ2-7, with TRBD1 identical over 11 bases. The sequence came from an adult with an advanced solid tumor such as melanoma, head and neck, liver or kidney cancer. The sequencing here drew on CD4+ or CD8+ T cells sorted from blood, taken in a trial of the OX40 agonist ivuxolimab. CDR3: CASSLSGTGGEQYF. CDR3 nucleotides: TGTGCCAGCAGTCTTTCGGGGACAGGGGGGGAGCAGTACTTC.